This is a list of T cell receptor beta chains from one sample in a study of blood T cell repertoires in COVID-19. Measured with immunoSEQ multiplex PCR; TCRdb has only the in-frame clones, and not every one. The sample contains roughly 230,000 clones, almost 85% of which appear only once. Sequencing input: peripheral blood. The source of these receptors is a middle-aged man with acute or convalescent COVID-19. Both conserved end residues are part of each CDR3. The D gene is left open where the match is weak. Clone size, where shown, is once, few, many, or a class for clones that have expanded.

len: 14
d_gene: TRBD1
v_gene: TRBV7-3
abundance: NA
j_gene: TRBJ2-5
CDR3nt: TGTGCCAGCAGCTTCCAGGGGGCAAGGGAGACCCAGTACTTC
CDR3aa: CASSFQGARETQYF

len: 13
d_gene: TRBD1
v_gene: TRBV10-1
abundance: NA
j_gene: TRBJ2-7
CDR3nt: TGCGCCAGCAGTGGACAGGGGGTCTACGAGCAGTACTTC
CDR3aa: CASSGQGVYEQYF

len: 14
d_gene: NA
v_gene: TRBV5-6
abundance: few
j_gene: TRBJ2-5
CDR3nt: TGTGCCAGCAGCTTGTCCGCGGGACGAAAGACCCAGTACTTC
CDR3aa: CASSLSAGRKTQYF

len: 13
d_gene: TRBD1
v_gene: TRBV7-9
abundance: NA
j_gene: TRBJ2-1
CDR3nt: TGTGCCAGCAGCTACAGGGGGCTAAAAGAGCAGTTCTTC
CDR3aa: CASSYRGLKEQFF

len: 15
d_gene: NA
v_gene: TRBV9
abundance: NA
j_gene: TRBJ1-1
CDR3nt: TGTGCCAGCAGCTCAAGTGGGTTTGCGGGCGGCCAAGCTTTCTTT
CDR3aa: CASSSSGFAGGQAFF

len: 17
d_gene: NA
v_gene: TRBV7-8
abundance: NA
j_gene: TRBJ1-3
CDR3nt: TGTGCCAGCAGCTTACCCCGGGTGCCACCCTCTGGAAACACCATATATTTT
CDR3aa: CASSLPRVPPSGNTIYF

len: 15
d_gene: TRBD1
v_gene: TRBV11-1
abundance: few
j_gene: TRBJ2-1
CDR3nt: TGTGCCAGCAGCCTTACACAGGGGGCCTACAATGAGCAGTTCTTC
CDR3aa: CASSLTQGAYNEQFF

len: 14
d_gene: NA
v_gene: TRBV28
abundance: few
j_gene: TRBJ1-4
CDR3nt: TGTGCCAGCACCCAGGGCGGAACTAATGAAAAACTGTTTTTT
CDR3aa: CASTQGGTNEKLFF

len: 15
d_gene: TRBD1
v_gene: TRBV30
abundance: NA
j_gene: TRBJ2-7
CDR3nt: TGTGCCTGGAGTGGACTGACAGGGCGTTACTACGAGCAGTACTTC
CDR3aa: CAWSGLTGRYYEQYF

len: 15
d_gene: NA
v_gene: TRBV6-5
abundance: NA
j_gene: TRBJ1-5
CDR3nt: TGTGCCAGCAGTTACTCGCCGTCCTACAATCAGCCCCAGCATTTT
CDR3aa: CASSYSPSYNQPQHF

len: 14
d_gene: TRBD1
v_gene: TRBV19
abundance: NA
j_gene: TRBJ2-7
CDR3nt: TGTGCCAGTAGTATAGGGACAGGCCCCTACGAGCAGTACTTC
CDR3aa: CASSIGTGPYEQYF

len: 16
d_gene: TRBD2
v_gene: TRBV3-1/TRBV3-2
abundance: NA
j_gene: TRBJ2-1
CDR3nt: TGTGCCAGCAGCCCGCCGGGACTAGCGGGATACAATGAGCAGTTCTTC
CDR3aa: CASSPPGLAGYNEQFF

len: 15
d_gene: TRBD2
v_gene: TRBV7-6
abundance: NA
j_gene: TRBJ2-1
CDR3nt: TGTGCCAGCAGCTTGGAGCGGGACCCCTACAATGAGCAGTTCTTC
CDR3aa: CASSLERDPYNEQFF

len: 15
d_gene: NA
v_gene: TRBV7-8
abundance: NA
j_gene: TRBJ2-3
CDR3nt: TGTGCCAGCAGCCCAGGGGTTCGTGTACCAGATACGCAGTATTTT
CDR3aa: CASSPGVRVPDTQYF

len: 15
d_gene: NA
v_gene: TRBV5-1
abundance: NA
j_gene: TRBJ1-1
CDR3nt: TGCGCCAGCAGCTCCAAAAGGAGGGGAAGAGCTGAAGCTTTCTTT
CDR3aa: CASSSKRRGRAEAFF

len: 13
d_gene: NA
v_gene: TRBV10-3
abundance: NA
j_gene: TRBJ2-1
CDR3nt: TGTGCCATCGGTCGCGGGATGGGCAATGAGCAGTTCTTC
CDR3aa: CAIGRGMGNEQFF

len: 15
d_gene: TRBD1
v_gene: TRBV29-1
abundance: NA
j_gene: TRBJ1-5
CDR3nt: TGCAGCGTTGCCGCCGGGACAGGGCCCCATCAGCCCCAGCATTTT
CDR3aa: CSVAAGTGPHQPQHF